This T cell receptor beta chain came from a study of immune cell composition in non-small cell lung cancer. The repertoire was sequenced with immunoSEQ multiplex PCR; TCRdb's copy has only in-frame clones and lacks some. The table includes under 4,500 clones, around 83% detected once. This clone has a single count. Its antigen is not known. CDR3 length equals 14 residues. Trimming removed 1 base at V and 1 base at J, with 7 bases between. The germline V gene has CDR1 MDHEN and CDR2 SYDVKM. Normal lung was taken at the farthest possible site, at least 3 cm from tumour. Whole-study findings and limits: Tumour-reactive clones were not shown to match dominant in vivo tumour clones. Squamous carcinomas (approximately 75%) more often had tumour-associated clones >0.5% than adenocarcinomas (around 33%).

Material for sequencing was non-adjacent lung tissue. This receptor was taken from a human donor with non-small cell lung cancer. The chain carries TRBV28 and TRBJ2-5, with D uncertain. CDR3 nucleotide sequence: TGTGCCAGCAGTTTATCTGCGGCCCAAGAGACCCAGTACTTC. It translates to CASSLSAAQETQYF.